This is a list of T cell receptor beta chains from one sample in a study of T cells in Graves' hyperthyroidism and ophthalmopathy. MiXCR, run by TCRdb on the multiplex PCR reads, gives a single entry per CDR3 protein. The sample holds 500,000 or so distinct CDR3 sequences, about 15% seen once. Sequencing was carried out using blood. The origin of the receptors is a woman in her twenties or thirties with Graves' ophthalmopathy. Both conserved end residues are part of each CDR3. The D gene is left open where the match is weak. Expanded clones are given a class, and other clones once, few, many or no size at all.

len: 15; v_gene: TRBV18; abundance: few; d_gene: TRBD1; j_gene: TRBJ1-4; CDR3nt: TGTGCCAGCTCACCCTTGGTTACAGGGGATGAAAAACTGTTTTTT; CDR3aa: CASSPLVTGDEKLFF
len: 14; v_gene: TRBV5-5; abundance: many; d_gene: TRBD1; j_gene: TRBJ2-2; CDR3nt: TGTGCCAGCATTGGACAGGGCTACACCGGGGAGCTGTTTTTT; CDR3aa: CASIGQGYTGELFF
len: 15; v_gene: TRBV7-6; abundance: many; d_gene: TRBD2; j_gene: TRBJ2-3; CDR3nt: TGTGCCAGCAGTCTTATGACTAGCCCCACAGATACGCAGTATTTT; CDR3aa: CASSLMTSPTDTQYF
len: 15; v_gene: TRBV28; abundance: many; d_gene: TRBD2; j_gene: TRBJ2-1; CDR3nt: TGTGCCAGCAGTCCCGCGGGACTAGTTAGATGGGAGCAGTTCTTC; CDR3aa: CASSPAGLVRWEQFF
len: 14; v_gene: TRBV28; abundance: .; d_gene: .; j_gene: TRBJ2-1; CDR3nt: TGTGCCAGCAGTCGCAGGGGGGCCTACAATGAGCAGTTCTTC; CDR3aa: CASSRRGAYNEQFF
len: 14; v_gene: TRBV20-1; abundance: many; d_gene: .; j_gene: TRBJ1-2; CDR3nt: TGCAGTGCCGTATCTTACAGGGTTGGGGATGGCTACACCTTC; CDR3aa: CSAVSYRVGDGYTF
len: 16; v_gene: TRBV5-1; abundance: few; d_gene: TRBD2; j_gene: TRBJ2-5; CDR3nt: TGCGCCAGCAGCTTGCGGTCAGACCAAGCGGGAGGCCTTAAGTACTTC; CDR3aa: CASSLRSDQAGGLKYF
len: 18; v_gene: TRBV7-2; abundance: many; d_gene: TRBD2; j_gene: TRBJ2-1; CDR3nt: TGTGCCAGCAGCTTAGCGGGAGTCGCGGGAGTAGGGGTCAATGAGCAGTTCTTC; CDR3aa: CASSLAGVAGVGVNEQFF
len: 18; v_gene: TRBV16; abundance: few; d_gene: TRBD2; j_gene: TRBJ2-5; CDR3nt: TGTGCCAGCAGCCAATTGCCGGGACTAGCGGGAGCGGGGGAGACCCAGTACTTC; CDR3aa: CASSQLPGLAGAGETQYF
len: 17; v_gene: TRBV6-2/TRBV6-3; abundance: once; d_gene: TRBD1; j_gene: TRBJ2-7; CDR3nt: TGTGCCAGCAGGCCTACAGGGGTCACCTGGATTTCCTACGAGCAGTACTTC; CDR3aa: CASRPTGVTWISYEQYF
len: 14; v_gene: TRBV11-2; abundance: .; d_gene: .; j_gene: TRBJ2-7; CDR3nt: TGTGCCAGCAGCACGGGGTACCATCGCTACGAGCAGTACTTC; CDR3aa: CASSTGYHRYEQYF
len: 15; v_gene: TRBV7-2; abundance: .; d_gene: .; j_gene: TRBJ2-5; CDR3nt: TGTGCCAGCAGCTTACTGGGACTCCCCGAGGAGACCCAGTACTTC; CDR3aa: CASSLLGLPEETQYF
len: 13; v_gene: TRBV19; abundance: .; d_gene: .; j_gene: TRBJ1-2; CDR3nt: TGTGCCAGTAGTACGGGCCTCAGGCATGGCTACACCTTC; CDR3aa: CASSTGLRHGYTF
len: 18; v_gene: TRBV7-9; abundance: .; d_gene: .; j_gene: TRBJ2-7; CDR3nt: TGTGCCAGCAGCTTAGGCTTAGATTTCGCTGGGGTCTCCTACGAGCAGTACTTC; CDR3aa: CASSLGLDFAGVSYEQYF
len: 15; v_gene: TRBV7-2; abundance: .; d_gene: .; j_gene: TRBJ1-2; CDR3nt: TGTGCCAGCAGCCAAGGCGTCAGATATAACTATGGCTACACCTTC; CDR3aa: CASSQGVRYNYGYTF
len: 15; v_gene: TRBV20-1; abundance: many; d_gene: .; j_gene: TRBJ2-3; CDR3nt: TGCAGTGCTAGAGACCACCTGCGAGGCACAGATACGCAGTATTTT; CDR3aa: CSARDHLRGTDTQYF
len: 14; v_gene: TRBV5-1; abundance: many; d_gene: .; j_gene: TRBJ2-7; CDR3nt: TGCGCCAGCAGCTACGGAAACAGGGACGACGAGCAGTACTTC; CDR3aa: CASSYGNRDDEQYF
len: 13; v_gene: TRBV20-1; abundance: many; d_gene: .; j_gene: TRBJ2-7; CDR3nt: TGCAGTGCTAGAGAAGGGCGAACCTACGAGCAGTACTTC; CDR3aa: CSAREGRTYEQYF
len: 14; v_gene: TRBV5-4; abundance: few; d_gene: .; j_gene: TRBJ1-1; CDR3nt: TGTGCCAGCAGCTTCTCGGGGGGCGCAACTGAAGCTTTCTTT; CDR3aa: CASSFSGGATEAFF
len: 13; v_gene: TRBV30; abundance: .; d_gene: .; j_gene: TRBJ1-4; CDR3nt: TGTGCCTGGAGTGTGACAGACACTGAAAAACTGTTTTTT; CDR3aa: CAWSVTDTEKLFF
len: 15; v_gene: TRBV3-1; abundance: few; d_gene: TRBD2; j_gene: TRBJ2-1; CDR3nt: TGTGCCAGCAGCCAAGCTAGCGGGAGGGCCCGTGAGCAGTTCTTC; CDR3aa: CASSQASGRAREQFF
len: 13; v_gene: TRBV7-9; abundance: few; d_gene: TRBD1; j_gene: TRBJ1-2; CDR3nt: TGTGCCAGCAGCTCTGACAGGGGAGGAGGCTACACCTTC; CDR3aa: CASSSDRGGGYTF
len: 15; v_gene: TRBV20-1; abundance: few; d_gene: TRBD1; j_gene: TRBJ2-7; CDR3nt: TGCAGTGCTAATACATACAGGGGAAGGGCCCACGAGCAGTACTTC; CDR3aa: CSANTYRGRAHEQYF